This TCR beta chain came from a study of beta chain features in type 1 diabetes. Broader study findings: PCR might favor shorter templates, but any such skew would affect patients and controls equally. It was not settled here whether HLA type affects TCRB rearrangement.

Of note for this clone: What it binds is unknown.

Cells sorted by CD45RO/CCR7/CD25/CD127/CD95/CD27 comprised CD4+ naive, central memory, regulatory and stem cell-like memory cells. Since all of the isolated RNA was reverse transcribed, expressed TCRB transcripts were what got sequenced. Libraries were prepared by immunoSEQ multiplex PCR; TCRdb keeps only in-frame clonotypes and omits some of them. The table shows hundreds of thousands of clones, with more than 9.5% occurring only once. V was shortened by 4 bases and J by 5 bases, with 13 bases between the two germline ends. Germline lookup yields CDR1 SGHAT and CDR2 FQNNGV. This CDR3 comprises 14 residues.

V usage is TRBV11-2 and J usage is TRBJ2-3, with D possibly TRBD1 on 5 matching bases. The source material was naive CD4+ T cells from blood. This clonotype originated in a woman between 18 and 30 years old in good health. CDR3 amino acids: CASSSFRARDTQYF. The CDR3 DNA sequence: TGTGCCAGCAGCTCCTTCAGGGCCCGAGATACGCAGTATTTT.